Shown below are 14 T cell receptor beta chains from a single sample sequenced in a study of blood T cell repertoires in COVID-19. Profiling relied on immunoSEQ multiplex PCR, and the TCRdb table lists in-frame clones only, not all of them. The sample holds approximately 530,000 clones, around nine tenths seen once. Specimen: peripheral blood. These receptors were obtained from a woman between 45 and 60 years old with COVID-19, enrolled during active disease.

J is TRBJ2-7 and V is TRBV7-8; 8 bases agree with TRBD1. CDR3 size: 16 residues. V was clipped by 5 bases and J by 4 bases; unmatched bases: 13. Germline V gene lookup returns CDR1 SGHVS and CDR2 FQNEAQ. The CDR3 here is CASSRAGQASGYEQYF. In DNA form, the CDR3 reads TGTGCCAGCAGCCGTGCGGGACAGGCCTCGGGATACGAGCAGTACTTC.

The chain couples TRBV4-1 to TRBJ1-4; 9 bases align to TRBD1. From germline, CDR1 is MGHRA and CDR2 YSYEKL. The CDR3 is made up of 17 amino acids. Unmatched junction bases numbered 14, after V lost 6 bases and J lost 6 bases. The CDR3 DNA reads TGCGCCAGCAGTCTCGGACAGGGGATGAAACGGGATGAAAAACTGTTTTTT. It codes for CASSLGQGMKRDEKLFF.

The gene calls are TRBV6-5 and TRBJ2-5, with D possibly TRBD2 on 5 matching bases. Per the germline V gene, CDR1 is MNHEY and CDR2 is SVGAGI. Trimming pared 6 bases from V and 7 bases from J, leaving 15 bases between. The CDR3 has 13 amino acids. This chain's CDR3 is CASSEGRSTTQYF. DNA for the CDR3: TGTGCCAGCAGCGAGGGCAGGTCAACGACCCAGTACTTC.

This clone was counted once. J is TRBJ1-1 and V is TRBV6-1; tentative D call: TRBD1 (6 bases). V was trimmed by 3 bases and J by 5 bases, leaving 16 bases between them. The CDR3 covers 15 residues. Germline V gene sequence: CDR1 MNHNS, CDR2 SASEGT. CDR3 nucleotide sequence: TGTGCCAGCAGTGACAGGGTTGGGGGCGGGACTGAAGCTTTCTTT. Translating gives CASSDRVGGGTEAFF.

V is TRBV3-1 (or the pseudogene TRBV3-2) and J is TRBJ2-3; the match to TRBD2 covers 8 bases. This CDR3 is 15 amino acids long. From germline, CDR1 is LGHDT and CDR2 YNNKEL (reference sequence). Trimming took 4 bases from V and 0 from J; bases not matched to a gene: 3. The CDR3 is CASSLGGGSTDTQYF. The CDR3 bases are TGTGCCAGCAGCCTCGGCGGGGGGAGCACAGATACGCAGTATTTT.

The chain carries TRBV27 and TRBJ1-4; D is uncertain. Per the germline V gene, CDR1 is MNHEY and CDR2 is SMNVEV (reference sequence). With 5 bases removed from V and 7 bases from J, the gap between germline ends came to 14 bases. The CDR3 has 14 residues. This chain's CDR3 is CASSLLGRPEKLFF. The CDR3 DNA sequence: TGTGCCAGCAGTCTACTGGGCCGACCTGAAAAACTGTTTTTT.

CDR3 in DNA: TGTGCCAGCAGCCAAATAGGGGCAAGTGAGCAGTACTTC. This sequence encodes CASSQIGASEQYF. The V gene is TRBV3-1 (or the pseudogene TRBV3-2), the J gene TRBJ2-7; a possible D gene is TRBD1 (5 bases). The CDR3 runs 13 residues. Trimming pared 2 bases from V and 7 bases from J, leaving 12 bases between. In germline, CDR1 is LGHDT, CDR2 YNNKEL (reference sequence).

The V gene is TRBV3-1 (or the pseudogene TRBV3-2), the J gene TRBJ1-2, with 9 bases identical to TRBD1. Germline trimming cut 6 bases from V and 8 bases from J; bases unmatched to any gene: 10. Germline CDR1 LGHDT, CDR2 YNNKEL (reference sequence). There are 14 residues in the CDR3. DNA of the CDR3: TGTGCCAGCAGTCCAAACAGGGGGCGGGGAGGCTACACCTTC. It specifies CASSPNRGRGGYTF.

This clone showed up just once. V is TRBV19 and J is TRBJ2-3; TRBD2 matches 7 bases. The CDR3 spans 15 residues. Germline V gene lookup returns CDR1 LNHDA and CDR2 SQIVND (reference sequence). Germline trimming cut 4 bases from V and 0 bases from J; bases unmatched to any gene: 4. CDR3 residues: CASSKAGISTDTQYF. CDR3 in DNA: TGTGCCAGTAGTAAAGCGGGGATTAGCACAGATACGCAGTATTTT.

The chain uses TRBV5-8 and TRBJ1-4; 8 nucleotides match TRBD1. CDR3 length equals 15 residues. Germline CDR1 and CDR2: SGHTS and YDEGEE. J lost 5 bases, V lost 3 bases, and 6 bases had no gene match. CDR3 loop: CASSWGQAENEKLFF. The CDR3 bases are TGTGCCAGCAGCTGGGGACAGGCGGAGAATGAAAAACTGTTTTTT. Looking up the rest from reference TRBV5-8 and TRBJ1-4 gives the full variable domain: EAGVTQSPTHLIKTRGQQATLRCSPISGHTSVYWYQQALGLGLQFLLWYDEGEERNRGNFPPRFSGRQFPNYSSELNVNALELEDSALYLCASSWGQAENEKLFFGSGTQLSVL.

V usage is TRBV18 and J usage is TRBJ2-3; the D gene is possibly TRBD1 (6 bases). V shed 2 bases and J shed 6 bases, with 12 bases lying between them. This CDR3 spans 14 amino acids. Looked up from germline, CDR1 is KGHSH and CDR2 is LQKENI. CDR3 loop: CASSPSRGDDTQYF. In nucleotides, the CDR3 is TGTGCCAGCTCACCAAGCAGGGGTGATGATACGCAGTATTTT. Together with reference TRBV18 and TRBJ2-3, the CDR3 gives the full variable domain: NAGVMQNPRHLVRRRGQEARLRCSPMKGHSHVYWYRQLPEEGLKFMVYLQKENIIDESGMPKERFSAEFPKEGPSILRIQQVVRGDSAAYFCASSPSRGDDTQYFGPGTRLTVL.

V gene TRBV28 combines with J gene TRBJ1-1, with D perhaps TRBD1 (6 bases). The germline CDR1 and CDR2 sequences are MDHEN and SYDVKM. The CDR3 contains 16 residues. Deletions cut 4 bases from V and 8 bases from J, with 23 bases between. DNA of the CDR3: TGTGCCAGCAGTTCATCTGGGGGGACCCGGGGGGCCGAAGCTTTCTTT. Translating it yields CASSSSGGTRGAEAFF.

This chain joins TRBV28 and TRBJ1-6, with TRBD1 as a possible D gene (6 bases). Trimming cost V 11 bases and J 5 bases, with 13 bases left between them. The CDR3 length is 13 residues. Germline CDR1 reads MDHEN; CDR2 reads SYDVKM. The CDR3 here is CAGGRGNNSPLHF. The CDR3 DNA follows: TGTGCCGGCGGCAGGGGTAATAATTCACCCCTCCACTTT.

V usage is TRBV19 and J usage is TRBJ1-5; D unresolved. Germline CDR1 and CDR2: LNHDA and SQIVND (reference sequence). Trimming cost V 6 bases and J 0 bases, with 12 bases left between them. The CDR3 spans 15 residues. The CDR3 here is CASSTRQASNQPQHF. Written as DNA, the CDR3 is TGTGCCAGTAGCACCAGGCAGGCTAGCAATCAGCCCCAGCATTTT.